What follows are 20 T cell receptor beta chains derived from one specimen sequenced in a study of regulatory T cells in long-lasting Graves disease. This sample's time point: persistent/refractory GD, antithyroid drugs over 5 years with positive TRAb. Making the TCR library involved RNA that had been extracted from PBMCs. Investigators prepared the TCR beta libraries by applying iRepertoire HTBI primers and Arm-PCR of CDR3 regions. MiXCR, applied by TCRdb to the multiplex PCR reads, yields one record per CDR3 protein. The sample shows a few hundred thousand distinct CDR3 sequences, less than 25% of them seen only once. Here the sequenced sample was peripheral blood mononuclear cells (PBMCs), taken when the disease was refractory, from a patient treated with antithyroid drugs. These receptors were obtained from a female donor with Graves disease.

The genes are TRBV7-9 and TRBJ1-4; perhaps TRBD1 as D (6 bases). Trimming left V 4 bases short and J 5 bases short, with 14 bases between. This CDR3 is 15 amino acids long. Germline CDR1 reads SEHNR; CDR2 reads FQNEAQ (reference sequence). DNA for the CDR3: TGTGCCAGCAGCTCTGGTGGGGGCGAGAATGAAAAACTGTTTTTT. It encodes CASSSGGGENEKLFF. The variable domain in full, completed from reference TRBV7-9 and TRBJ1-4, reads DTGVSQNPRHKITKRGQNVTFRCDPISEHNRLYWYRQTLGQGPEFLTYFQNEAQLEKSRLLSDRFSAERPKGSFSTLEIQRTEQGDSAMYLCASSSGGGENEKLFFGSGTQLSVL.

This clonotype has ten or more counts. The chain carries TRBV28 and TRBJ2-7; TRBD2 agrees at 10 bases. CDR1 and CDR2 (germline): MDHEN, SYDVKM. Germline trimming cut 7 bases from V and 0 bases from J; bases unmatched to any gene: 3. The length of the CDR3 is 14 residues. The CDR3 is CASTPSGSSYEQYF. The CDR3 nucleotides are TGTGCCAGCACACCTAGCGGGAGCTCCTACGAGCAGTACTTC. Complete variable domain (other parts from reference TRBV28 and TRBJ2-7): DVKVTQSSRYLVKRTGEKVFLECVQDMDHENMFWYRQDPGLGLRLIYFSYDVKMKEKGDIPEGYSVSREKKERFSLILESASTNQTSMYLCASTPSGSSYEQYFGPGTRLTVT.

This clonotype was recorded many times. The rearrangement links TRBV7-2 to TRBJ1-2; the D is unclear. V lost 1 base and J lost 2, with 8 bases in between. CDR1 and CDR2 (germline): SGHTA, FQGNSA. This CDR3 has 14 residues. DNA of the CDR3: TGTGCCAGCAGCTTAGATTACACGAACTATGGCTACACCTTC. Protein sequence: CASSLDYTNYGYTF.

This clonotype was counted only a few times. The chain uses TRBV5-1 and TRBJ2-4, with 9 bases lining up with TRBD1. J lost 7 bases, V lost 4 bases, and 6 bases had no gene match. Germline CDR1 and CDR2: SGHRS and YFSETQ. The CDR3 spans 14 residues. The CDR3, as DNA: TGCGCCAGCAGCCCGGGACAGGGCGGGAACATTCAGTACTTC. Residues: CASSPGQGGNIQYF.

This chain uses TRBV19 with TRBJ1-5; unclear D gene. The CDR3 length is 14 residues. V dropped 10 bases and J dropped 5 bases, with 18 bases sitting between them. Germline CDR1 LNHDA, CDR2 SQIVND (reference sequence). The CDR3 nucleotides read TGTGCCACCTGGGGAAGTGAATATCATCAGCCCCAGCATTTT. This gives the protein CATWGSEYHQPQHF.

This clonotype was counted only a few times. The V and J genes are TRBV3-1 and TRBJ2-5, with 9 bases identical to TRBD1. The V segment lost 5 bases and the J segment 2 bases; nucleotides outside the gene matches: 6. Germline lookup yields CDR1 LGHDT and CDR2 YNNKEL (reference sequence). This CDR3 has 15 residues. CDR3 protein: CASSIGTGRQETQYF. CDR3 DNA sequence: TGTGCCAGCAGCATCGGGACAGGGAGGCAAGAGACCCAGTACTTC.

At least ten counts were recorded for this clonotype. This chain joins TRBV15 and TRBJ2-5, with 12 bases aligning to TRBD2. The germline V gene encodes CDR1 LNHNV and CDR2 YYDKDF (reference sequence). J was trimmed by 5 bases and V by 1 base; bases with no gene match: 2. This CDR3 contains 15 residues. Written as DNA, the CDR3 is TGTGCCACCAGCAGAGGGACTAGCGGGATGGAGACCCAGTACTTC. Its protein is CATSRGTSGMETQYF.

This clonotype has ten or more counts. The CDR3 DNA follows: TGTGCCAGCAGCAACAGTCTAGGTTCCGCCGGGGAGCTGTTTTTT. It yields the protein CASSNSLGSAGELFF. The rearrangement uses TRBV6-1 and TRBJ2-2; no definite D call. Germline V gene data show CDR1 as MNHNS and CDR2 as SASEGT. Trimming cost V 6 bases and J 6 bases, with 17 bases left between them. The CDR3 consists of 15 residues.

The chain combines TRBV29-1 with TRBJ1-2, with 8 bases fitting TRBD1. This CDR3 has 13 residues. V was pared by 7 bases and J by 6 bases, with 10 bases of the junction left unmatched. The germline V gene encodes CDR1 SQVTM and CDR2 ANQGSEA. CDR3 loop: CSALNQGAHGYTF. CDR3 DNA sequence: TGCAGCGCGTTGAACCAGGGGGCGCATGGCTACACCTTC.

This clonotype turned up a few times. The rearrangement links TRBV14 to TRBJ1-3; the D gene is possibly TRBD1 (5 bases). From germline, CDR1 is SGHDN and CDR2 FVKESK. Trimming removed 6 bases from V and 0 bases from J, with 15 bases in between. The CDR3 has 16 amino acids. CDR3 DNA: TGTGCCAGCAGTCCCCCGGGACTGGGCTCTGGAAACACCATATATTTT. Its protein is CASSPPGLGSGNTIYF.

This clonotype was recorded a few times. The chain uses TRBV27 and TRBJ2-7, with no clear D. Trimming left V 5 bases short and J 2 bases short, with 16 bases between. This CDR3 spans 15 amino acids. CDR1 is MNHEY and CDR2 is SMNVEV in the germline V gene (reference sequence). This CDR3 is CASSARPQNPYEQYF. The CDR3 region has the DNA TGTGCCAGCAGTGCGAGACCCCAAAACCCCTACGAGCAGTACTTC.

This chain uses TRBV6-1 with TRBJ2-7, with D perhaps TRBD2 (5 bases). The V gene's germline CDR1 is MNHNS and CDR2 SASEGT. Trimming cost V 6 bases and J 3 bases, with 21 bases left between them. The CDR3 length is 16 residues. The CDR3 protein is CASSPAGRRVFYEQYF. The CDR3 DNA sequence: TGTGCCAGCAGCCCCGCGGGCCGTCGGGTGTTCTACGAGCAGTACTTC.

This clonotype was picked up many times. The chain uses TRBV2 and TRBJ1-5, with 9 bases identical to TRBD1. Germline lookup yields CDR1 SNHLY and CDR2 FYNNEI. V dropped 6 bases and J dropped 7; count of bases not matched to a gene: 7. The CDR3 loop spans 14 amino acids. CDR3 protein: CASSVQGAGQPQHF. The CDR3, as DNA: TGTGCCAGCAGCGTACAGGGGGCCGGGCAGCCCCAGCATTTT. The variable domain in full, with the rest retrieved from reference TRBV2 and TRBJ1-5, is EPEVTQTPSHQVTQMGQEVILRCVPISNHLYFYWYRQILGQKVEFLVSFYNNEISEKSEIFDDQFSVERPDGSNFTLKIRSTKLEDSAMYFCASSVQGAGQPQHFGDGTRLSIL.

Only a few counts were recorded for this clonotype. This chain connects TRBV5-1 to TRBJ2-7, with a possible D match to TRBD2 (7 bases). Deletions cut 0 bases from V and 7 bases from J, with 17 bases between. The CDR3 has 15 residues. The germline gives CDR1 SGHRS, CDR2 YFSETQ. The CDR3 DNA follows: TGCGCCAGCAGCTTGGGAGGGGGGGTCAGATCTGAGCAGTACTTC. Translating it yields CASSLGGGVRSEQYF.

To note about this clonotype: This may arise from a read error, as a much more abundant clone is one base away. The chain links TRBV30 to TRBJ2-7; no firm D call. This CDR3 spans 12 amino acids. Germline lookup yields CDR1 GTSNPN and CDR2 SVGIG (reference sequence). This CDR3 reads CARSVLPYEQYF. The DNA of the CDR3 is TGTGCCCGGAGTGTCTTACCCTACGAGCAGTACTTC. Full variable domain (missing parts from reference TRBV30 and TRBJ2-7): SQTIHQWPATLVQPVGSPLSLECTVEGTSNPNLYWYRQAAGRGLQLLFYSVGIGQISSEVPQNLSASRPQDRQFILSSKKLLLSDSGFYLCARSVLPYEQYFGPGTRLTVT.

The chain is built from TRBV5-1 and TRBJ1-1, with D perhaps matching TRBD1 (5 bases). V lost 6 bases and J 3 bases, leaving 15 bases between the germline ends. The CDR3 extends over 14 amino acids. CDR1 and CDR2 from the germline V gene are SGHRS and YFSETQ. CDR3 nucleotide sequence: TGCGCCAGCACAGAGACCCAGGGTTACACTGAAGCTTTCTTT. Its protein is CASTETQGYTEAFF.

The chain carries TRBV28 and TRBJ1-2; 8 positions agree with TRBD1. CDR1 is MDHEN and CDR2 is SYDVKM in the germline V gene. This CDR3 is 18 amino acids long. Trimming at V came to 5 bases and at J to 3 bases, leaving 17 bases not matched to a gene. CDR3 nucleotides: TGTGCCAGCAGTCCTGGGCTGCCAGGGGGCCATTCGGACTATGGCTACACCTTC. Residues: CASSPGLPGGHSDYGYTF.

This clonotype was counted between two and nine times. This chain links TRBV3-1 with TRBJ2-4, with D maybe TRBD2 (7 bases). This CDR3 contains 16 residues. Trimming left V 4 bases short and J 12 bases short, with 25 bases between. Looked up from germline, CDR1 is LGHDT and CDR2 is YNNKEL (reference sequence). Here the CDR3 reads CASSRDAGEGVYDQYF. The CDR3 bases are TGTGCCAGCAGCCGGGACGCAGGGGAGGGGGTCTATGATCAGTACTTC.

There are a few counts of this clonotype. The V gene is TRBV20-1, the J gene TRBJ2-5; 8 nucleotides align to TRBD1. J gave up 5 bases and V 3 bases, and 8 bases lay outside the gene matches. The germline V gene has CDR1 DFQATT and CDR2 SNEGSKA (reference sequence). The CDR3 loop spans 14 amino acids. The CDR3 loop reads CSASDGQGGETQYF. CDR3 sequence (DNA): TGCAGTGCTAGTGACGGACAGGGTGGGGAGACCCAGTACTTC.

The V and J genes are TRBV28 and TRBJ1-4; TRBD1 matches at 10 bases. J gave up 3 bases and V 5 bases, and 6 bases lay outside the gene matches. Per the germline V gene, CDR1 is MDHEN and CDR2 is SYDVKM. The CDR3 sequence is 16 residues long. The CDR3, as DNA: TGTGCCAGCAGTCCGGTGACAGGGGGCTCTAATGAAAAACTGTTTTTT. Translation gives CASSPVTGGSNEKLFF.